Below, 3 T cell receptor beta chains from the same sample are listed, as sequenced in a study of human T cells and chemical hapten exposure. Noted time point: patch test 3, about 24 weeks after DPC sensitization. Treatment reported: therapeutic diphenylcyclopropenone sensitization with weekly scalp DPC. TCRdb called the RACE reads again in MiXCR, with one record for every CDR3 protein. The sample holds 190,000 or so distinct CDR3 sequences, about 25% seen once. Specimen: whole blood, collected in connection with sensitization to the hapten diphenylcyclopropenone (DPC). These TCRs come from a woman between 40 and 50 years old with alopecia areata. Some clones in this sample may be carry-over from other donors' samples.

The chain carries TRBV12-3 or TRBV12-4 and TRBJ1-1; D gene ambiguous. V gave up 0 bases and J gave up 5 bases, with 10 bases separating them. This CDR3 comprises 14 residues. In DNA, the CDR3 is TGTGCCAGCAGTTTAGCAAAAACGGGAACTGAAGCTTTCTTT. The encoded protein is CASSLAKTGTEAFF.

CDR3 DNA sequence: TGTGCCAGCAGACCGACAGGTACTAGCGAGCAGTACTTC. It is translated as CASRPTGTSEQYF. The chain combines TRBV25-1 with TRBJ2-7, with D possibly being TRBD1 (6 bases). The CDR3 is 13 amino acids. Germline V CDR1 and CDR2: MGHDK, SYGVNS. Trimming removed 6 bases at V and 6 bases at J, with 15 bases between.

This clonotype came up many times. The genes are TRBV29-1 and TRBJ2-1, with 11 bases matching TRBD2. Germline CDR1 SQVTM, CDR2 ANQGSEA. CDR3 size: 13 residues. The V segment lost 5 bases and the J segment 10 bases; nucleotides outside the gene matches: 7. The CDR3 loop is CSVTSGSYGEQFF. The CDR3 DNA reads as TGCAGCGTTACTAGCGGGAGTTACGGGGAGCAGTTCTTC.